The clone carrying this T cell receptor (beta chain) was observed many times. Its antigen is as yet unknown. Germline-derived CDR1 and CDR2 are GTSNPN and SVGIG (reference sequence). CDR3 length: 17 amino acids. With 0 bases removed from V and 1 base from J, the gap between germline ends came to 18 bases. This record comes from a study of CD8 T cells in ankylosing spondylitis. Overall study results and limits: Seemingly distinctive of ankylosing spondylitis blood was a TCR beta motif formed by eight highly homologous variants.

Libraries for TCR beta were made by quantitative 5'-RACE with molecular barcodes. TCRdb reprocessed the 5' RACE reads via MiXCR and lists one record per CDR3 protein. In the table there are 40,000 or so distinct CDR3 sequences, approximately 11% of which are singletons. The sequence was obtained from a male donor with ankylosing spondylitis or in good health (not recorded which). The chain has TRBV30 and TRBJ2-5, with D tentatively TRBD2 (6 bases). The source material was blood, either unsorted or a sorted T cell fraction (not recorded which). The CDR3 DNA reads TGTGCCTGGAGTGTACCTGAGGAGTGGGACTCCCAAGAGACCCAGTACTTC. The encoded protein is CAWSVPEEWDSQETQYF. The entire variable domain, with the rest obtained from reference TRBV30 and TRBJ2-5, is as follows: SQTIHQWPATLVQPVGSPLSLECTVEGTSNPNLYWYRQAAGRGLQLLFYSVGIGQISSEVPQNLSASRPQDRQFILSSKKLLLSDSGFYLCAWSVPEEWDSQETQYFGPGTRLLVL.